One and the same sample provided the 13 T cell receptor beta chains below, sequenced in a study of regulatory T cells in long-lasting Graves disease. Combining iRepertoire HTBI primers with Arm-PCR of CDR3 regions, the authors built TCR beta libraries. TCRdb re-derived calls from the multiplex PCR reads in MiXCR, one entry per CDR3 protein. The table lists 700,000 or so distinct CDR3 sequences, 25% to 35% of them singletons, with 40% to 55% in the top ten. As to time point: persistent/refractory GD, antithyroid drugs over 5 years with positive TRAb. RNA extracted from PBMCs served as the sequencing template. The sample was peripheral blood mononuclear cells (PBMCs), taken when the disease was refractory, from a patient treated with antithyroid drugs. The receptor set was obtained from a female donor with Graves disease.

The sample holds a few counts of this clonotype. The rearrangement joins TRBV10-3 to TRBJ1-2; TRBD1 is a possible D gene (5 bases). CDR3 length: 15 amino acids. V was trimmed by 0 bases and J by 4 bases, leaving 12 bases between them. Per the germline V gene, CDR1 is ENHRY and CDR2 is SYGVKD. Written as DNA, the CDR3 is TGTGCCATCAGTGAGTCGACTCGGAGGGGCTATGGCTACACCTTC. It specifies CAISESTRRGYGYTF.

The chain is built from TRBV6-1 and TRBJ1-4; TRBD1 is a possible D gene (5 bases). V lost 1 base to trimming and J lost 3 bases, with 12 bases between them. The CDR3 length is 16 residues. CDR1 and CDR2 from the germline V gene are MNHNS and SASEGT. This CDR3 reads CASSEVLGVANEKLFF. CDR3 in DNA: TGTGCCAGCAGTGAAGTGTTGGGGGTCGCTAATGAAAAACTGTTTTTT.

The chain is built from TRBV19 and TRBJ1-1, with TRBD1 as a possible D gene (5 bases). CDR3 length: 16 residues. V dropped 3 bases and J dropped 6 bases, with 20 bases sitting between them. The V gene's germline CDR1 is LNHDA and CDR2 SQIVND (reference sequence). The CDR3 bases are TGTGCCAGTAGTATGTTCGAGGGGCGCGGGGGACCTGAAGCTTTCTTT. Protein sequence: CASSMFEGRGGPEAFF.

This chain links TRBV19 with TRBJ1-1; D is uncertain. Germline values: CDR1 LNHDA, CDR2 SQIVND (reference sequence). The CDR3 has 15 residues. The V end was cut by 6 bases, the J end by 2 bases, with 16 bases between. CDR3 protein: CASRTMKDYNTEAFF. The CDR3 nucleotides are TGTGCCAGTAGGACGATGAAGGACTATAACACTGAAGCTTTCTTT.

The rearrangement uses TRBV10-3 and TRBJ2-7, with 9 bases lining up with TRBD1. CDR1 and CDR2 (germline): ENHRY, SYGVKD. CDR3 length equals 15 residues. Trimming removed 3 bases from V and 5 bases from J; junction bases left unmatched: 8. DNA for the CDR3: TGTGCCATCAGTGAACTACAGGGGGCGAGGGACGAGCAGTACTTC. Its protein is CAISELQGARDEQYF.

This clonotype was observed a handful of times. The chain combines TRBV20-1 with TRBJ2-7; 9 bases line up with TRBD1. V gave up 6 bases and J gave up 2 bases; unmatched junction bases: 8. Per germline, CDR1 DFQATT and CDR2 SNEGSKA (reference sequence). The CDR3 covers 14 residues. CDR3 loop: CSATRDRVTYEQYF. The CDR3, as DNA: TGCAGTGCAACTCGGGACAGGGTGACCTACGAGCAGTACTTC.

This clonotype was picked up many times. V usage is TRBV7-2 and J usage is TRBJ1-1, with TRBD1 matching 7 bases. Germline V gene lookup returns CDR1 SGHTA and CDR2 FQGNSA. Germline trimming cut 5 bases from V and 0 bases from J; bases unmatched to any gene: 6. The CDR3 totals 15 residues. The CDR3 sequence is CASSKGQRLNTEAFF. CDR3 coding DNA: TGTGCCAGCAGCAAGGGACAGAGACTGAACACTGAAGCTTTCTTT.

The chain couples TRBV30 to TRBJ1-4; TRBD1 is a possible D gene (5 bases). The V gene's germline CDR1 is GTSNPN and CDR2 SVGIG (reference sequence). V lost 5 bases and J 4 bases, leaving 8 bases between the germline ends. The CDR3 totals 12 residues. CDR3 nucleotide sequence: TGTGCCTGGCTCCAGGGTAATGAAAAACTGTTTTTT. Its protein product is CAWLQGNEKLFF.

The rearrangement uses TRBV6-2 or TRBV6-3 and TRBJ2-5; D is possibly TRBD1 (6 bases). Trimming cost V 5 bases and J 3 bases, with 25 bases left between them. CDR1 is MNHEY, CDR2 SVGEGT, per germline. The CDR3 extends over 18 amino acids. The CDR3 bases are TGTGCCAGCAGTAAGGGGAGAAGTGTAGGGGGAAGGGAAGAGACCCAGTACTTC. It translates to CASSKGRSVGGREETQYF.

The chain combines TRBV10-3 with TRBJ1-2; 8 bases are shared with TRBD1. Germline V gene lookup returns CDR1 ENHRY and CDR2 SYGVKD. The V and J ends lost 0 bases and 7 bases, in that order; junction bases with no gene match: 10. The CDR3 has 16 amino acids. The CDR3 nucleotides are TGTGCCATCAGTGAGTCCCAAGCGCAGGGGGCCTCTGGCTACACCTTC. It codes for CAISESQAQGASGYTF.

This clonotype was seen only a few times. The V gene is TRBV9, the J gene TRBJ2-5; D is unresolved. The end of the DNA is better explained by TRBJ2-1, so the J call may be wrong. Germline assignment: CDR1 SGDLS and CDR2 YYNGEE. The CDR3 totals 13 residues. The CDR3 reads CASSVDPGNEQFF. The CDR3 DNA follows: TGTGCCAGCAGCGTAGATCCGGGCAATGAGCAGTTCTTC.

This chain joins TRBV30 and TRBJ1-1; D not certain. V was shortened by 2 bases and J by 3 bases, with 4 bases between the two germline ends. CDR1 is GTSNPN, CDR2 SVGIG, per germline (reference sequence). The CDR3 has 11 amino acids. CDR3 bases: TGTGCCTGGAGTTTGGACACTGAAGCTTTCTTT. Its translation: CAWSLDTEAFF. The entire variable domain, with the rest obtained from reference TRBV30 and TRBJ1-1, is as follows: SQTIHQWPATLVQPVGSPLSLECTVEGTSNPNLYWYRQAAGRGLQLLFYSVGIGQISSEVPQNLSASRPQDRQFILSSKKLLLSDSGFYLCAWSLDTEAFFGQGTRLTVV.

This clonotype was picked up many times. The genes are TRBV5-1 and TRBJ1-1; TRBD1 matches at 9 bases. Germline CDR1 SGHRS, CDR2 YFSETQ. The CDR3 has 14 amino acids. The J segment lost 5 bases and the V segment lost 1 base, leaving 3 bases of the junction unmatched. CDR3 protein: CASSLTGGVTEAFF. Written as DNA, the CDR3 is TGCGCCAGCAGCTTGACAGGGGGCGTTACTGAAGCTTTCTTT. Filled out from reference TRBV5-1 and TRBJ1-1, the complete variable domain reads KAGVTQTPRYLIKTRGQQVTLSCSPISGHRSVSWYQQTPGQGLQFLFEYFSETQRNKGNFPGRFSGRQFSNSRSEMNVSTLELGDSALYLCASSLTGGVTEAFFGQGTRLTVV.